This T cell receptor (beta chain) derives from a study of beta chain features in type 1 diabetes. Study-wide points: For patients, the naive, central memory and Treg TCRB repertoires appeared more alike than for healthy donors. Insertion counts at VDJ junctions were lower in type 1 diabetes patients, who also showed more deletions there.

The isolated RNA, all of it, was reverse transcribed, so expressed TCRB transcripts were what got sequenced. Data came from immunoSEQ multiplex PCR; TCRdb stores just in-frame clones and leaves some out. The sample has 10,000 to 15,000 clones; about 42% are singletons. Per the germline V gene, CDR1 is LNHDA and CDR2 is SQIVND (reference sequence). The CDR3 spans 16 residues. A word on this clone: Its antigen is as yet unknown. One end of the junction does not line up with germline, which may come from a read error.

V gene TRBV19 combines with J gene TRBJ2-5; 8 positions agree with TRBD2. The sequenced sample was stem cell memory CD4+ T cells from blood. The receptor was isolated from a young man in good health. DNA of the CDR3: TGTCCCAGTAGTCTCGGTGGTAGCGGGGAGCAAGAGACCCAGTACTTC. Residues: CPSSLGGSGEQETQYF.